The clone carrying this T cell receptor (beta chain) was found a few times. The target antigen is unknown. CDR1 is SGHDT and CDR2 is YYEEEE in the germline V gene. The V and J ends lost 3 bases and 4 bases, in that order; junction bases with no gene match: 8. This CDR3 comprises 16 residues. The data originate from a study of beta chain features in type 1 diabetes. Study results and caveats: Type 1 diabetes patients showed a moderate but significant shortening of TCRB CDR3s in all four CD4+ subsets. For cells with high TCR expression, cDNA sequencing could yield over-representation.

Every bit of the isolated RNA underwent reverse transcription, so sequencing read expressed TCRB transcripts. Repertoires were generated with immunoSEQ multiplex PCR, while TCRdb's copy carries only in-frame clones and drops some. The repertoire holds under 850,000 clones, with about an eighth as singletons. The sequenced material came from naive CD4+ T cells from blood. This TCR came from a man aged 18 to 29 with type 1 diabetes. The V and J genes are TRBV5-6 and TRBJ2-2; 8 positions match TRBD2. The CDR3, as DNA: TGTGCCAGCAGCTATGCGGGGGGCGCAGGCACCGGGGAGCTGTTTTTT. Its translation is CASSYAGGAGTGELFF. The whole variable domain, filled in from reference TRBV5-6 and TRBJ2-2, reads DAGVTQSPTHLIKTRGQQVTLRCSPKSGHDTVSWYQQALGQGPQFIFQYYEEEERQRGNFPDRFSGHQFPNYSSELNVNALLLGDSALYLCASSYAGGAGTGELFFGEGSRLTVL.